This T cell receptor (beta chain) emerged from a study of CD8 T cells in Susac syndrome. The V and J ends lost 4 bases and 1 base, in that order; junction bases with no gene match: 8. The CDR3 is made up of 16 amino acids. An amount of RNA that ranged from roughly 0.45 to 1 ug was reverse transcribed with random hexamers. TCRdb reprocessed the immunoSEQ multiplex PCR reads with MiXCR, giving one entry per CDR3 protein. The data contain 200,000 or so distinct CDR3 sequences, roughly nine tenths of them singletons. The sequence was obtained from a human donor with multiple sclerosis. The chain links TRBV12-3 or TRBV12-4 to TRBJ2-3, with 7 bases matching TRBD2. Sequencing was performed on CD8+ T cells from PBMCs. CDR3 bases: TGTGCCAGCAGTTCCTCTCGGGGAGGGGGCACAGATACGCAGTATTTT. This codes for CASSSSRGGGTDTQYF.